The clone carrying this TCR beta chain was detected only a few times. Its target is not known. The data derive from a study of early T cells in non-severe SARS-CoV-2 infection. Study context: Chains from this unsorted whole-blood bulk RNA could not be paired. Study observations and caveats: Matching against VDJdb likely underestimated virus-specific expansions, favoring anti-spike CD8.

TCRdb reanalysed the 5' RACE reads using MiXCR and keeps one entry per CDR3 protein. The sample lists around 53,000 distinct CDR3 sequences; roughly 9.8% were seen once. Input material: whole blood. This clonotype was obtained from an adult who was a healthcare worker with PCR-confirmed SARS-CoV-2 infection or an uninfected control (not recorded which).

CDR3 in DNA: TGTGCCAGCAGCTTCGCCAGCGAGCAGTTCTTC. Translated: CASSFASEQFF. The V gene is TRBV7-9, the J gene TRBJ2-1; D remains ambiguous. The germline V and J ends were trimmed by 3 bases and 10 bases, with 7 bases remaining between them. The CDR3 runs to 11 residues. Germline V gene data show CDR1 as SEHNR and CDR2 as FQNEAQ (reference sequence).